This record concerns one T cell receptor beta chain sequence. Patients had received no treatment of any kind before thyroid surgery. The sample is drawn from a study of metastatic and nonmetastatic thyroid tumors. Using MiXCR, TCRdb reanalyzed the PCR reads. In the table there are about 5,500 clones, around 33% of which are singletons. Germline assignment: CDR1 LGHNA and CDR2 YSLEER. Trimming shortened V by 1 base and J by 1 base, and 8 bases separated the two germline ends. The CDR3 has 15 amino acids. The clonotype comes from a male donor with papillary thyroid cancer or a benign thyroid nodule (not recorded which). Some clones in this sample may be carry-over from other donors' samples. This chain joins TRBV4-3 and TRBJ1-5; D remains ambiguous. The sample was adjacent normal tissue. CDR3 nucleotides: TGCGCCAGCAGCCAAGTTCCTGGCAGCAATCAGCCCCAGCATTTT. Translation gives CASSQVPGSNQPQHF.